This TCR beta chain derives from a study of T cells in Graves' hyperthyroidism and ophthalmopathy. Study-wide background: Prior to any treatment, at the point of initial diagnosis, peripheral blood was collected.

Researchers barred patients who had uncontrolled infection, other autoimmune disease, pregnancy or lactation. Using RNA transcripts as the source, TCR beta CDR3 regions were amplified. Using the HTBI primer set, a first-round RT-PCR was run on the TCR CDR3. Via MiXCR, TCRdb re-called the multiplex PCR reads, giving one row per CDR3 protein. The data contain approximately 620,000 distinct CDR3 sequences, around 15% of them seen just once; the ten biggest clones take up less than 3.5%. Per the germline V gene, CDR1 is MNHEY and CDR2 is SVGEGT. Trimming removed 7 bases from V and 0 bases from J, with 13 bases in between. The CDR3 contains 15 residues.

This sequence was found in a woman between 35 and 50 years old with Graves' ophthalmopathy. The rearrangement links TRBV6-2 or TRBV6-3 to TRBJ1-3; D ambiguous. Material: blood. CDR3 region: CASNLQASSGNTIYF. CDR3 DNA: TGTGCCAGCAATCTTCAGGCTTCCTCTGGAAACACCATATATTTT.